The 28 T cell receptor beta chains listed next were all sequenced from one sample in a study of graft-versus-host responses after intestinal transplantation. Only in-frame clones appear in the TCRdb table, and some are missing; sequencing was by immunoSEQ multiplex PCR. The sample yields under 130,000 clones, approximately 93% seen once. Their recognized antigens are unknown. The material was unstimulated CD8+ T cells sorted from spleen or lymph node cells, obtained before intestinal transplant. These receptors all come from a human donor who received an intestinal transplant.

The CDR3 is CASSHGLAGVYFNSGNTIYF. The CDR3 nucleotides are TGCGCCAGCAGTCACGGTCTGGCGGGCGTTTACTTTAACTCTGGAAACACCATATATTTT. This sequence joins TRBV23-1 and TRBJ1-3; D gene uncertain. TRBV23-1 counts as an open reading frame of uncertain function. With 3 bases removed from V and 0 bases from J, the gap between germline ends came to 24 bases. The CDR3 is 20 amino acids.

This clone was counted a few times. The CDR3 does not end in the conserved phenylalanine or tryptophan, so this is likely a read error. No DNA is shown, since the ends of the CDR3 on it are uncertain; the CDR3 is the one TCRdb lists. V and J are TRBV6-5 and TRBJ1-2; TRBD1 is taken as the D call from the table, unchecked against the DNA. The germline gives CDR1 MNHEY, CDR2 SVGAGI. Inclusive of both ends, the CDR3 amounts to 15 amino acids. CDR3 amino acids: CASSYSGGTERDLSI.

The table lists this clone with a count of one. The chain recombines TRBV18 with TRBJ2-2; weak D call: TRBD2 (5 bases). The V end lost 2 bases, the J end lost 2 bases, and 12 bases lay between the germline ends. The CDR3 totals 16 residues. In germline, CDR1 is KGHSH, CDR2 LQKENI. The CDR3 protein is CASSPRSGRNTGELFF. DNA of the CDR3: TGTGCCAGCTCACCAAGAAGCGGCAGAAACACCGGGGAGCTGTTTTTT.

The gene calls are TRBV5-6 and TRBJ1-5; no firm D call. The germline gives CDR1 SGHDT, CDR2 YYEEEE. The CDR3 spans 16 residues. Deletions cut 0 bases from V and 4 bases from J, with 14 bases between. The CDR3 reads CASSLDGPGRNQPQHF. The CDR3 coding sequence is TGTGCCAGCAGCTTGGATGGGCCGGGTAGAAATCAGCCCCAGCATTTT.

The CDR3 DNA follows: TGTGCCAGCAGCTTAGTAGGCCTGAACACTGAAGCTTTCTTT. Translating it yields CASSLVGLNTEAFF. This rearrangement joins TRBV7-9 to TRBJ1-1; D uncertain. V was pared by 1 base and J by 0 bases, with 6 bases between. Germline assignment: CDR1 SEHNR and CDR2 FQNEAQ (reference sequence). The CDR3 has 14 amino acids. Variable domain in full (rest from reference TRBV7-9 and TRBJ1-1): DTGVSQNPRHKITKRGQNVTFRCDPISEHNRLYWYRQTLGQGPEFLTYFQNEAQLEKSRLLSDRFSAERPKGSFSTLEIQRTEQGDSAMYLCASSLVGLNTEAFFGQGTRLTVV.

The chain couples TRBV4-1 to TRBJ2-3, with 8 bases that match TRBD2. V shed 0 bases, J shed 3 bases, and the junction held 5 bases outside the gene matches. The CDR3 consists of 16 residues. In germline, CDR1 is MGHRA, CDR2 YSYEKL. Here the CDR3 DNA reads TGCGCCAGCAGCCAAGATGAGGGACTAGGGACAGATACGCAGTATTTT. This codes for CASSQDEGLGTDTQYF.

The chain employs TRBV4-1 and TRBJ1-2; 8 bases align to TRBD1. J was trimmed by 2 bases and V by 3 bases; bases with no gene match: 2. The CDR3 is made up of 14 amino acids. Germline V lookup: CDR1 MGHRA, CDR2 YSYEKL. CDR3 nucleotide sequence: TGCGCCAGCAGCCATAACAGGGGGAACTATGGCTACACCTTC. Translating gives CASSHNRGNYGYTF.

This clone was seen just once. CDR3 loop: CASSPAGGHYGYTF. CDR3 bases: TGTGCCAGCAGTCCTGCTGGGGGCCACTATGGCTACACCTTC. The rearrangement joins TRBV6-1 to TRBJ1-2; D might be TRBD1 (6 bases). CDR3 length equals 14 residues. V was pared by 5 bases and J by 3 bases, with 13 bases between. The germline V gene encodes CDR1 MNHNS and CDR2 SASEGT.

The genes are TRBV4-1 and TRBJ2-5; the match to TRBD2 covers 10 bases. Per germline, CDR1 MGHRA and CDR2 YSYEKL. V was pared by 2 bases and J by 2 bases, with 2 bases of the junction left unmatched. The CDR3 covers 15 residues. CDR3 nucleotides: TGCGCCAGCAGCCAACTAGCGGGGGTACAAGAGACCCAGTACTTC. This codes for CASSQLAGVQETQYF.

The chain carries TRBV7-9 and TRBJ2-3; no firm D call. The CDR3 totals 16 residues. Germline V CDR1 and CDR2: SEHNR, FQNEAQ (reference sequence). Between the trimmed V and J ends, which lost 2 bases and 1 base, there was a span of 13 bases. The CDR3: CASSLSPSGRTDTQYF. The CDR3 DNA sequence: TGTGCCAGCAGCTTAAGTCCCTCCGGCCGCACAGATACGCAGTATTTT.

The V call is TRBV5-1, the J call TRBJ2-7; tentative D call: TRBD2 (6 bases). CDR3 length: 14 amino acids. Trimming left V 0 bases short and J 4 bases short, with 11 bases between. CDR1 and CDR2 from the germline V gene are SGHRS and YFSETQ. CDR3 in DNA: TGCGCCAGCAGCTTGGAGGAGGGTGGGTACGAGCAGTACTTC. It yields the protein CASSLEEGGYEQYF.

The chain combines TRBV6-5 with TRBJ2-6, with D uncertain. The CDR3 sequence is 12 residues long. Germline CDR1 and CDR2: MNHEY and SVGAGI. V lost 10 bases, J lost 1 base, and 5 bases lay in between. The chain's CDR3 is CATTSGANVLTF. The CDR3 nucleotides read TGTGCCACCACATCTGGGGCCAACGTCCTGACTTTC.

CDR3 loop: CASSEPTGLPSTDTQYF. The CDR3, as DNA: TGCGCCAGCAGTGAGCCGACGGGCCTCCCGTCCACAGATACGCAGTATTTT. This chain joins TRBV10-2 and TRBJ2-3, with no clear D. Trimming left V 2 bases short and J 2 bases short, with 17 bases between. The length of the CDR3 is 17 residues. Germline V gene sequence: CDR1 WSHSY, CDR2 SAAADI.

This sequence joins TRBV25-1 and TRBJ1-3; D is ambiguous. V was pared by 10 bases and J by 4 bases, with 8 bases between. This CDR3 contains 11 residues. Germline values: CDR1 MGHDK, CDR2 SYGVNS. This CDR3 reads CATARGNTIYF. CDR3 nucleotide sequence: TGTGCCACCGCGAGAGGAAACACCATATATTTT.

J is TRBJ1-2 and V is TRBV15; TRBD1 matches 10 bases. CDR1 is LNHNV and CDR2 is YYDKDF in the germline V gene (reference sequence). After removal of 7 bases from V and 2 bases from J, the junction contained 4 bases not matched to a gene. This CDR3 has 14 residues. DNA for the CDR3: TGTGCCACCAAACCGGGACAGGGGAACTATGGCTACACCTTC. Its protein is CATKPGQGNYGYTF.

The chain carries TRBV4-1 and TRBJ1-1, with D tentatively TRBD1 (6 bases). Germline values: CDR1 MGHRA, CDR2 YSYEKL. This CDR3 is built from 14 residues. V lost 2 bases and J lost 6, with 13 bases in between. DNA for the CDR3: TGCGCCAGCAGCCAATTCCAGGGGTCGGCTGAAGCTTTCTTT. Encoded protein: CASSQFQGSAEAFF.

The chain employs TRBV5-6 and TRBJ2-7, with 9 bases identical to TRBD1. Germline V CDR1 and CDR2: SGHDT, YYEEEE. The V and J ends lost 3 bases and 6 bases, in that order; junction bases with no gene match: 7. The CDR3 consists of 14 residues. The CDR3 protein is CASSWGTGQREQYF. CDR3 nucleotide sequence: TGTGCCAGCAGCTGGGGGACAGGGCAGCGCGAGCAGTACTTC.

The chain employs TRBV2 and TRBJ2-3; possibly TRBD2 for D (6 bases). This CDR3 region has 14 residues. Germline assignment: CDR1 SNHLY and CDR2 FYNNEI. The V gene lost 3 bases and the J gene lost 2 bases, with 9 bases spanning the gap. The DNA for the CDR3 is TGTGCCAGCAGTGACGGGGGTTTCACAGATACGCAGTATTTT. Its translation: CASSDGGFTDTQYF.

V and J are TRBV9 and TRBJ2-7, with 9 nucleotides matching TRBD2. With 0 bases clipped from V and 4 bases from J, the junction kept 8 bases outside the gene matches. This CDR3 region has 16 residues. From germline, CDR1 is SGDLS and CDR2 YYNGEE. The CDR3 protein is CASSVDPSGATYEQYF. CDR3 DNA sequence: TGTGCCAGCAGCGTAGATCCTAGCGGGGCCACATACGAGCAGTACTTC.

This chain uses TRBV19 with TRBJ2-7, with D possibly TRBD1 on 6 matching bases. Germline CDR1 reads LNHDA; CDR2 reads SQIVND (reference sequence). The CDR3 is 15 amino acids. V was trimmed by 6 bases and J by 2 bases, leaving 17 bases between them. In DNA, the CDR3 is TGTGCCAGTAGCCCGCGCACAGGGAATCCCTACGAGCAGTACTTC. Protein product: CASSPRTGNPYEQYF.

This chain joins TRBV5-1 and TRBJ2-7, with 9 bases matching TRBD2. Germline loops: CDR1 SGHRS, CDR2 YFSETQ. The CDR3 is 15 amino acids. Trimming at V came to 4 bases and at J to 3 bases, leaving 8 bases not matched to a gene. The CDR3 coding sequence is TGCGCCAGCAGCGGCGGGGGGGCACCTTTCTACGAGCAGTACTTC. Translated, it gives CASSGGGAPFYEQYF.

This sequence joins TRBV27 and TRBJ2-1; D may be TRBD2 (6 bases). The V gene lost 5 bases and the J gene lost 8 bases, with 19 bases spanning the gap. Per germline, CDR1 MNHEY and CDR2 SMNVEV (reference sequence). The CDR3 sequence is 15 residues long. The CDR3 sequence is CASSHPAEGVYEQFF. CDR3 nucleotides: TGTGCCAGCAGTCACCCGGCGGAGGGCGTCTATGAGCAGTTCTTC.

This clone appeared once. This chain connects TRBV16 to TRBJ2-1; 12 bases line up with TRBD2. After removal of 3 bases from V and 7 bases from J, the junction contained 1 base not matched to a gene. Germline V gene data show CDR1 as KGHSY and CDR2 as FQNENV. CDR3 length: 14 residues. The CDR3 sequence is CASSQGLAGNEQFF. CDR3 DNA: TGTGCCAGCAGCCAGGGACTAGCGGGTAATGAGCAGTTCTTC.

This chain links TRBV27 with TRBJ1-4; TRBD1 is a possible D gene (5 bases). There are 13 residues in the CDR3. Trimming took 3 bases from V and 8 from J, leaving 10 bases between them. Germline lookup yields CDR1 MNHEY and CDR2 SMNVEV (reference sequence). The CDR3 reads CASSFWAGEKLFF. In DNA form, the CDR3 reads TGTGCCAGCAGTTTCTGGGCAGGGGAAAAACTGTTTTTT.

The CDR3 loop reads CASSLAGGQTYEQYF. In DNA, the CDR3 is TGTGCCAGCAGTTTAGCGGGGGGACAAACTTACGAGCAGTACTTC. The chain combines TRBV6-5 with TRBJ2-7; 10 bases align to TRBD2. The length of the CDR3 is 15 residues. CDR1 and CDR2 (germline): MNHEY, SVGAGI. The J segment lost 4 bases and the V segment lost 4 bases, leaving 7 bases of the junction unmatched.

The CDR3 DNA follows: TGCAGCATTATTGGCGGGGACACCTACAATGAGCAGTTCTTC. Translation gives CSIIGGDTYNEQFF. The chain recombines TRBV29-1 with TRBJ2-1; D tentatively fits TRBD1 or TRBD2 (6 bases each). The CDR3 consists of 14 residues. CDR1 is SQVTM, CDR2 ANQGSEA, per germline. Trimming stripped 8 bases from V and 2 bases from J, with 16 bases between.

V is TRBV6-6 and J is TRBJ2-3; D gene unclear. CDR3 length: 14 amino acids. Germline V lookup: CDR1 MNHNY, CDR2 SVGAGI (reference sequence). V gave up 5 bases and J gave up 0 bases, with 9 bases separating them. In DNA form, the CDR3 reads TGTGCCAGCAGTGGTCATGGGAGCACAGATACGCAGTATTTT. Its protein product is CASSGHGSTDTQYF.

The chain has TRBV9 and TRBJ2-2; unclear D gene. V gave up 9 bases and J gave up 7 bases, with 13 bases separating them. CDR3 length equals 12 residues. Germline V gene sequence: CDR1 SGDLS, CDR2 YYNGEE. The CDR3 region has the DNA TGTGCCACCGCACCCCTTGACGGGGAGCTGTTTTTT. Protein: CATAPLDGELFF.